This passage covers 20 T cell receptor beta chains from one sample sequenced in a study of T cells in women clearing cervical HPV infection. Using immunoSEQ multiplex PCR, the repertoire was profiled, and TCRdb retains in-frame clones only, with some absent. The sample table sets out under 45,000 clones. The sequenced sample consisted of blood buffy coat. The receptors originated from a woman between 18 and 70 years old with a cervical HPV16 infection that either progressed to CIN3+ or cleared (not recorded which).

About this clone: The sequence runs out 3 residues before the end of the CDR3; the remainder is reconstructed from the germline J gene. V is TRBV7-9 and J is TRBJ2-2; TRBD1 agrees at 7 bases. The CDR3 has 13 residues. CDR1 SEHNR and CDR2 FQNEAQ come from the germline V gene (reference sequence). The chain's CDR3 is CASSLTGSEKLFF. The covered CDR3 bases are TGTGCCAGCAGCTTGACAGGGTCTGAAAAG. Full variable domain (remainder filled in from reference TRBV7-9 and TRBJ2-2): DTGVSQNPRHKITKRGQNVTFRCDPISEHNRLYWYRQTLGQGPEFLTYFQNEAQLEKSRLLSDRFSAERPKGSFSTLEIQRTEQGDSAMYLCASSLTGSEKLFFGEGSRLTVL.

A word on this clone: The read comes to an end 3 residues before the CDR3 does, leaving the germline J gene to fill in the end. This chain links TRBV5-1 with TRBJ1-1; 7 bases are shared with TRBD1. The V gene end was trimmed by 0 bases and the J gene end by 1 base; junction bases not matched to a gene: 6. CDR1 is SGHRS and CDR2 is YFSETQ in the germline V gene. The CDR3 covers 16 residues. The covered CDR3 bases are TGCGCCAGCAGCTTGGCCGAGGGGGCGCGGAACACTGAA. Amino acids: CASSLAEGARNTE. The whole CDR3 sequence is CASSLAEGARNTEAFF.

With regard to this clone: The read falls 3 residues short of the CDR3 end, and the missing part is taken from the germline J gene. V gene TRBV20-1 combines with J gene TRBJ1-6; D is ambiguous. V was trimmed by 4 bases and J by 4 bases, leaving 11 bases between them. Germline lookup yields CDR1 DFQATT and CDR2 SNEGSKA (reference sequence). The CDR3 contains 14 residues. The sequenced part of the CDR3 DNA is TGCAGTGCTAATATTCCGGGTTATAATTCACCC. Translation gives CSANIPGYNSP. The full CDR3 protein reads CSANIPGYNSPLHF.

Remarks on this clone: The CDR3 extends 3 residues past the end of the read, so its final part is completed from the germline J gene. The same CDR3 also results from other DNA sequences found in this sample. The chain links TRBV5-1 to TRBJ1-1; perhaps TRBD1 as D (6 bases). Trimming removed 2 bases from V and 1 base from J, with 9 bases in between. The CDR3 length is 14 residues. The germline CDR1 and CDR2 sequences are SGHRS and YFSETQ. The sequenced CDR3 bases are TGCGCCAGCAGCTTAGAACAGGGGAACACTGAA. Its protein is CASSLEQGNTE. The whole CDR3 protein is CASSLEQGNTEAFF.

Regarding this clone: The CDR3 extends 3 residues past the end of the read, so its final part is completed from the germline J gene. The rearrangement links TRBV19 to TRBJ1-1; 7 bases match TRBD1. CDR3 length equals 15 residues. From germline, CDR1 is LNHDA and CDR2 SQIVND (reference sequence). The V gene end was trimmed by 8 bases and the J gene end by 4 bases; junction bases not matched to a gene: 13. Incomplete CDR3 DNA: TGTGCCAGTCTATGGACAGGAGTAGTGAGCACTGAA. Translating it yields CASLWTGVVSTE. The CDR3 as a whole reads CASLWTGVVSTEAFF. The whole variable domain, filled in from reference TRBV19 and TRBJ1-1, reads DGGITQSPKYLFRKEGQNVTLSCEQNLNHDAMYWYRQDPGQGLRLIYYSQIVNDFQKGDIAEGYSVSREKKESFPLTVTSAQKNPTAFYLCASLWTGVVSTEAFFGQGTRLTVV.

Note on this clone: The read stops 3 residues short of the end of the CDR3; the missing end is completed from the germline J gene. This chain links TRBV20-1 with TRBJ1-1; 7 nucleotides agree with TRBD1. Germline-derived CDR1 and CDR2 are DFQATT and SNEGSKA (reference sequence). Trimming took 0 bases from V and 5 from J; bases not matched to a gene: 9. The CDR3 is made up of 15 amino acids. CDR3 loop: CSARDRDRAETEAFF. CDR3 DNA, as far as it was read: TGCAGTGCTAGAGATCGAGACAGGGCGGAGACTGAA.

To note about this clone: Coverage ceases 3 residues before the CDR3 finishes, and the germline J gene fills in the end. V gene TRBV12-3 or TRBV12-4 combines with J gene TRBJ1-1; tentatively, D is TRBD1 (5 bases). Trimming pared 5 bases from V and 1 base from J, leaving 8 bases between. CDR3 length: 13 amino acids. CDR3 region: CASSRQSNTEAFF. The sequenced part of the CDR3 DNA is TGTGCCAGCAGTAGACAGTCGAACACTGAA.

In regard to this clone: The CDR3 extends 3 residues past the end of the read, so its final part is completed from the germline J gene. The chain has TRBV5-1 and TRBJ2-2; D not certain. CDR3 length: 16 residues. Germline CDR1 and CDR2: SGHRS and YFSETQ. V lost 0 bases, J lost 2 bases, and 11 bases lay in between. Partial CDR3 DNA: TGCGCCAGCAGCTTGGGGGCAGCAAAAAACACCGGGGAG. It is translated as CASSLGAAKNTGE. The entire CDR3 sequence reads CASSLGAAKNTGELFF.

Remarks on this clone: The read halts 3 residues ahead of the CDR3 end, with the missing end drawn from the germline J gene. This chain joins TRBV5-5 and TRBJ2-3; D gene ambiguous. The CDR3 is 14 residues long. From germline, CDR1 is SGHKS and CDR2 YYEKEE (reference sequence). Partial CDR3 DNA: TGTGCCAGCAGCTTGGATTATAGCAATCAGCCG. Translation: CASSLDYSNQP. The full CDR3 protein reads CASSLDYSNQPQYF.

Regarding this clone: The read ends 3 residues before the CDR3 terminus; that terminus is restored from the germline J gene. This sequence joins TRBV5-4 and TRBJ1-6, with D possibly being TRBD1 (5 bases). The CDR3 is made up of 12 amino acids. Germline V gene lookup returns CDR1 SGHNT and CDR2 YYREEE (reference sequence). The V end was cut by 3 bases, the J end by 10 bases, with 8 bases between. CDR3 DNA (partial): TGTGCCAGCAGCTCGCGGGGGTCACCC. The encoded protein is CASSSRGSP. The full CDR3 protein is CASSSRGSPLHF.

Regarding this clone: The read falls 3 residues short of the CDR3 end, and the missing part is taken from the germline J gene. The chain is built from TRBV5-6 and TRBJ2-1; maybe TRBD1 (5 bases). Trimming took off 2 bases at V and 4 bases at J, with 13 bases between the two ends. The CDR3 length is 15 residues. Looked up from germline, CDR1 is SGHDT and CDR2 is YYEEEE. The sequenced CDR3 bases are TGTGCCAGCAGCTTTCACCATTCAGGGTACAATGAG. Its translation is CASSFHHSGYNE. The whole CDR3 protein is CASSFHHSGYNEQFF.

As for this clone: The read terminates 3 residues before the CDR3 end, so the remaining end is supplied by the germline J gene. This chain connects TRBV11-2 to TRBJ1-5, with D unclear. Germline CDR1 and CDR2: SGHAT and FQNNGV. Trimming stripped 0 bases from V and 6 bases from J, with 12 bases between. This CDR3 has 15 residues. CDR3 in amino acids: CASSLEVCVPQPQHF. The sequenced part of the CDR3 DNA is TGTGCCAGCAGCTTAGAAGTGTGCGTTCCTCAGCCC.

A note on this clone: The CDR3 end falls 3 residues outside the read, so it is completed with the germline J gene. This chain uses TRBV5-1 with TRBJ2-2; no clear D. This CDR3 contains 11 residues. CDR1 SGHRS and CDR2 YFSETQ come from the germline V gene. The CDR3 here is CASPGNSPLFF. The covered CDR3 bases are TGCGCCAGCCCGGGTAATTCACCG.

Worth noting for this clone: From the germline J gene comes the end of the CDR3, since the read stops 3 residues before it. The chain recombines TRBV10-1 with TRBJ1-6, with 7 bases matching TRBD1. Trimming took 6 bases from V and 6 from J; bases not matched to a gene: 2. In germline, CDR1 is WNHNN, CDR2 SYGVQD (reference sequence). This CDR3 contains 13 residues. CDR3 bases read: TGCGCCAGCAGCGGACAGGTTAATTCACCC. It encodes CASSGQVNSP. The entire CDR3 reads CASSGQVNSPLHF.

As regards this clone: Coverage ceases 3 residues before the CDR3 finishes, and the germline J gene fills in the end. The chain combines TRBV28 with TRBJ2-5; 10 positions match TRBD2. This CDR3 has 16 residues. Per germline, CDR1 MDHEN and CDR2 SYDVKM. Trimming at V came to 5 bases and at J to 2 bases, leaving 8 bases not matched to a gene. Incomplete CDR3 DNA: TGTGCCAGCAGTCCTCGAACTAGCGGGGTTCAAGAGACC. This encodes CASSPRTSGVQET. The full CDR3 protein is CASSPRTSGVQETQYF. The complete variable domain, with remaining parts taken from reference TRBV28 and TRBJ2-5, reads DVKVTQSSRYLVKRTGEKVFLECVQDMDHENMFWYRQDPGLGLRLIYFSYDVKMKEKGDIPEGYSVSREKKERFSLILESASTNQTSMYLCASSPRTSGVQETQYFGPGTRLLVL.

As for this clone: The CDR3 goes on 3 residues after the read ends, and that part is filled in from the germline J gene. The gene calls are TRBV14 and TRBJ1-1; the match to TRBD1 covers 7 bases. This CDR3 region has 13 residues. Germline values: CDR1 SGHDN, CDR2 FVKESK. V lost 6 bases, J lost 7 bases, and 8 bases stayed unmatched. The part of the CDR3 DNA that was read is TGTGCCAGCAGTCTACAGGGGTGGGTTGAA. Residues: CASSLQGWVE. The entire CDR3 protein reads CASSLQGWVEAFF.

Comments on this clone: The read finishes 3 residues shy of the CDR3 end, and the germline J gene is used to complete it. The rearrangement links TRBV27 to TRBJ1-6; D is perhaps TRBD1 (6 bases). CDR1 and CDR2 (germline): MNHEY, SMNVEV (reference sequence). Trimming left V 6 bases short and J 7 bases short, with 13 bases between. The CDR3 length is 14 residues. The CDR3 loop is CASSLDRLNSPLHF. The DNA read from the CDR3 is TGTGCCAGCAGCTTGGACAGACTAAATTCACCC.

As to this clone: Read data end 3 residues before the CDR3 end; the end is taken from the germline J gene. The genes are TRBV11-2 and TRBJ2-2, with a possible D match to TRBD1 (5 bases). There are 15 residues in the CDR3. In germline, CDR1 is SGHAT, CDR2 FQNNGV. This chain's CDR3 is CASSDLKARDSPLFF. The sequenced part of the CDR3 DNA is TGTGCCAGCAGCGACCTAAAGGCCAGGGATTCACCG.

CDR3 DNA, as far as it was read: TGTGCCAGTAACCCAGGGGGCGCGTCCGGGGAG. It codes for CASNPGGASGE. The entire CDR3 protein is CASNPGGASGELFF. V gene TRBV14 combines with J gene TRBJ2-2; 8 bases agree with TRBD1. The missing CDR3 end, 3 residues past where the read stops, is filled in from the germline J gene. The CDR3 sequence is 14 residues long. Germline V gene data show CDR1 as SGHDN and CDR2 as FVKESK. Losses at the gene ends were 9 bases for V and 6 bases for J; bases not matched to a gene: 9.

Concerning this clone: Read data end 3 residues before the CDR3 end; the end is taken from the germline J gene. The chain links TRBV20-1 to TRBJ2-3; perhaps TRBD1 as D (6 bases). The CDR3 spans 14 residues. Germline CDR1 reads DFQATT; CDR2 reads SNEGSKA (reference sequence). The CDR3: CSAPKPGQQETQYF. Partial CDR3 DNA: TGCAGTGCGCCGAAACCGGGACAACAAGAGACG.